This TCR beta chain comes out of a study of shared clonotypes between healthy human individuals (dated by TCRdb to 2020 to 2021). Turning to the overall study: The cohort included a few men and a couple of women between 18 and 49 years of age. To increase sequencing depth and limit assay-specific biases, TCR repertoire library preparation and sequencing were carried out by different laboratories using diverse techniques. Per donor, leukapheresis produced somewhere between about 0.94 and 9.5 billion PBMCs. For each donor, CD4 naive and CD4 memory were each given three plates, CD8 naive was given two plates, and CD8 memory was given one plate. Blood TCR repertoires of 5 or 6 healthy adults were deeply sequenced to estimate repertoire size and the extent of clonotype sharing between individuals. The full study reports these points: Only blood was sampled, and tissue TCR repertoires likely differ from those in blood. Compared with non-shared clonotypes, clonotypes shared by all four sorted-subset donors had higher generation probabilities. Larger estimated clonotype richness was generally found for naive subsets than for memory subsets. Across four donors, roughly 5.1% of naive CD4, roughly 3.5% of naive CD8, approximately 2.5% of memory CD4, and around 0.4% of memory CD8 clonotypes were shared. Based on pairwise subsampling, the degree of clonotype sharing among donors was expected to be affected by sequencing depth. Incomplete sequencing was indicated by rarefaction of sorted-subset datasets, despite the large sequencing depth. Because the study included a small number of donors, the genetic and exposure-history diversity represented was limited.

Using the deep immunoSEQ assay, TCR CDR3 regions were amplified from genomic DNA by multiplex PCR. Genomic DNA extracted from each cell subset was distributed evenly over all wells of several immunoSEQ 96-well plates, and each plate served as one replicate. For sorted subsets, approximately 0.2 ug of genomic DNA, equivalent to 25,000 to 30,000 T cell genomes, went into each replicate PCR. Purified libraries were measured with a Qubit 3.0 fluorometer, size-checked on a Bioanalyzer 2100, and measured again with the KAPA Library Quantification kit. Each immunoSEQ 96-well plate was sequenced on its own single-read 150-cycle Illumina NextSeq 550 flow cell. Turning to the authors' computational methods: Because the immunoSEQ output held only junctional sequences and lacked quality scores, the filtering could not match the filtering applied to full-length reads. To assign V/J genes and CDR3, sequences were annotated against IMGT germline references using PyIR, a Python wrapper for IgBLAST v1.9. Reads were filtered out if the reads had weak V/J assignments (E-value above 1e-6), no CDR3, stop codons, out-of-frame junctions, or ambiguous translated residues. A V3J clonotype was defined by an identical inferred V gene, J gene, and CDR3 amino acid sequence. To compute the percentage overlap between repertoires, the number of shared unique clonotypes was divided by the size of the smaller repertoire. Richness of each repertoire was evaluated using RTK rarefaction, the Chao1 estimator, and Recon v2.1 estimates of unobserved clonotypes. OLGA was used to compute generation probabilities for all TCRbeta clonotypes that the gDNA method yielded from four donors. The source is immuneACCESS, and TCRdb retained only in-frame sequences with V and J called. Part of the clones is not carried over; for the studies checked, unresolved V genes explain less than half of this, and the remainder is unexplained. That table gives V, J and clone size, and the DNA gave D and trimming. This sample comprises hundreds of thousands of clones, just under 97% of them detected only once. 0.095% to 0.12% of the sample rests with the top ten.

This clone showed up just once. Its antigen has not been determined. The sample holds no much larger clone one base away, and base qualities are not on file. Trimming at the junction amounts to 7 bases on V and 0 bases on J, and the germline ends lie 15 bases apart. The cysteine opens and the phenylalanine closes a CDR3 of 15 amino acids. Just the 45-base CDR3 DNA is kept, in frame starting at base 1. Looking up the germline V gene yields CDR1 SGHRS and CDR2 YFSETQ. For the CD8 naive samples, CD45RO-negative cells were positively selected for CCR7, yielding a CD45RA+CCR7+ population from which TemRA cells were excluded. The donors were healthy, HIV-negative adults with no recently reported acute infections or vaccinations. Only Caucasian adults living in Nashville, Tennessee, USA were represented among the donors. Blood was collected by leukapheresis, and PBMCs were isolated by Ficoll-Histopaque density gradient centrifugation and then cryopreserved in liquid nitrogen vapor phase. Analytical flow cytometry was used to check the purity and quantity of each magnetically sorted T cell population. Genomic DNA was isolated from each sorted fraction and quantified by UV absorbance on a Nanodrop 2000c.

The TCR comes from a woman aged 25 to 45 in good health. Sequencing used naive CD8+ T cells sorted from blood. The cell subset or site label, read with the paper, signifies: CD45RA+CCR7+. The chain uses TRBV5-1 and TRBJ2-3; a tentative D call is TRBD1 (7 bases match). CDR3 sequence: CASDRDWTSTDTQYF. DNA sequence: TGCGCCAGCGACAGGGACTGGACTAGCACAGATACGCAGTATTTT.